This TCR beta chain comes out of a study of tumor-infiltrating lymphocytes in primary liver carcinoma. Study-wide background: Those enrolled were patients of both sexes, who were aged 30 to 69 years. Recorded tumor stage was T1-T3 N0M0, with diameters of roughly 4 to 11 cm.

The blood RNA (from unsorted whole blood) was obtained, and germline DNA was also extracted. With roughly 540 ng total RNA as template and a constant-region primer, TCR beta cDNA was made. Slightly modified ARM-PCR with three nested multiplex PCR rounds yielded TCR beta libraries. With TRBV1-TRBV30 forward primers and a C-beta reverse primer, the first two PCR rounds were run for 10 cycles each. Each CDR3 protein is one row after TCRdb ran MiXCR on the multiplex PCR reads. The table records hundreds of thousands of distinct CDR3 sequences, 58% of them present only once. The germline V and J ends were trimmed by 7 bases and 5 bases, with 15 bases remaining between them. The germline V gene encodes CDR1 LGHNT and CDR2 FRNRAP. This CDR3 is built from 13 residues. As regards this clonotype: Its target is not known.

Overall study findings and caveats: Tumor-blood pairs (like tumor-adjacent pairs) overlapped less than tumor region pairs did.

Sequencing was carried out using peripheral blood. This TCR was recovered from a woman aged 25 to 39 with primary liver carcinoma and hepatitis B virus infection. The chain couples TRBV12-5 to TRBJ2-7; D unresolved. The CDR3 loop is CASDHDSWNEQYF. The CDR3 coding sequence is TGTGCTAGTGATCACGACTCCTGGAACGAGCAGTACTTC.